This entry lists 8 T cell receptor beta chains sequenced from one sample in a study of shared clonotypes between healthy human individuals. Libraries were prepared by immunoSEQ multiplex PCR; TCRdb keeps only in-frame clonotypes and omits some of them. Altogether fewer than 700,000 clones are present, approximately 95% being singletons, with the ten largest covering 0.11%. Terminally differentiated effector memory CD45RA+ cells were left out of the naive CD8 fraction, which was CD45RO-negative and positively selected for CCR7. The material sequenced was naive CD8+ T cells sorted from blood. The receptors were gathered from a woman in her thirties in good health.

This clone was detected only a few times. The V gene is TRBV28, the J gene TRBJ1-1; D call uncertain. Germline V gene sequence: CDR1 MDHEN, CDR2 SYDVKM. Trimming stripped 6 bases from V and 3 bases from J, with 14 bases between. The CDR3 totals 14 residues. CDR3: CASRPTWSDTEAFF. As DNA, the CDR3 is TGTGCCAGCAGGCCCACGTGGTCGGACACTGAAGCTTTCTTT.

The chain carries TRBV19 and TRBJ2-1, with 10 positions matching TRBD2. With 5 bases clipped from V and 6 bases from J, the junction kept 7 bases outside the gene matches. The CDR3 length is 15 residues. CDR1 and CDR2 (germline): LNHDA, SQIVND (reference sequence). The CDR3, as DNA: TGTGCCAGTAGTTTGCTAGCGGGAGTAAGCAATGAGCAGTTCTTC. Its protein is CASSLLAGVSNEQFF.

The chain is built from TRBV14 and TRBJ2-1; D is perhaps TRBD2 (6 bases). V lost 4 bases to trimming and J lost 6 bases, with 13 bases between them. Germline V gene sequence: CDR1 SGHDN, CDR2 FVKESK. This CDR3 comprises 14 residues. The CDR3: CASSPGTYSNEQFF. The DNA for the CDR3 is TGTGCCAGCAGCCCCGGGACTTATAGCAATGAGCAGTTCTTC.

The genes are TRBV29-1 and TRBJ2-5; D is undetermined. This CDR3 has 11 amino acids. Germline assignment: CDR1 SQVTM and CDR2 ANQGSEA. V gave up 4 bases and J gave up 4 bases, with 7 bases separating them. CDR3: CSVADPETQYF. The DNA of the CDR3 is TGCAGCGTTGCAGATCCAGAGACCCAGTACTTC.

The rearrangement joins TRBV5-6 to TRBJ2-7, with 9 nucleotides matching TRBD1. The J segment lost 0 bases and the V segment lost 1 base, leaving 8 bases of the junction unmatched. Germline-derived CDR1 and CDR2 are SGHDT and YYEEEE. The CDR3 loop spans 17 amino acids. This CDR3 is CASSLRGGQGTSYEQYF. DNA for the CDR3: TGTGCCAGCAGCTTGCGGGGTGGACAGGGGACCTCCTACGAGCAGTACTTC.

The chain couples TRBV7-6 to TRBJ2-7, with 11 bases that match TRBD2. The CDR3 length is 16 residues. CDR1 SGHVS and CDR2 FNYEAQ come from the germline V gene. The V and J ends lost 1 base and 6 bases, in that order; junction bases with no gene match: 8. CDR3 protein: CASSLVAGGPVGEQYF. The CDR3 bases are TGTGCCAGCAGCTTAGTAGCGGGAGGGCCCGTTGGCGAGCAGTACTTC.

V gene TRBV5-1 combines with J gene TRBJ1-1; no reliable D call. Trimming took 5 bases from V and 0 from J, leaving 8 bases between them. This CDR3 has 13 residues. Germline values: CDR1 SGHRS, CDR2 YFSETQ. CDR3 in DNA: TGCGCCAGCAGTTACGATATGAACACTGAAGCTTTCTTT. It yields the protein CASSYDMNTEAFF.

The chain recombines TRBV27 with TRBJ1-1; no clear D. Germline loops: CDR1 MNHEY, CDR2 SMNVEV (reference sequence). The CDR3 extends over 13 amino acids. Trimming removed 3 bases at V and 8 bases at J, with 13 bases between. The CDR3 region is CASSFWPKGEAFF. The CDR3 region has the DNA TGTGCCAGCAGTTTTTGGCCAAAAGGGGAAGCTTTCTTT.